This entry lists 25 T cell receptor beta chains sequenced from one sample in a study of blood T cell repertoires in COVID-19. Clones were read by immunoSEQ multiplex PCR, and TCRdb kept only the in-frame ones, dropping some. The table includes just under 80,000 clones, approximately 88% detected once. The sequenced sample consisted of peripheral blood. The receptors originated from a human donor in a cohort sampled during active COVID-19.

The genes are TRBV2 and TRBJ1-2; D may be TRBD1 (5 bases). CDR3 length: 12 amino acids. The V and J ends lost 4 bases and 8 bases respectively, with 11 bases between them. Germline V gene sequence: CDR1 SNHLY, CDR2 FYNNEI. CDR3 DNA: TGTGCCAGCAGTGTCAGGGTAGGAGGCTACACCTTC. Translated, it gives CASSVRVGGYTF.

V gene TRBV5-4 combines with J gene TRBJ2-3; D ambiguous. Between the trimmed V and J ends, which lost 2 bases and 2 bases, there was a span of 3 bases. CDR3 length: 12 amino acids. CDR1 SGHNT and CDR2 YYREEE come from the germline V gene (reference sequence). The CDR3 here is CASSLHTDTQYF. In nucleotides, the CDR3 is TGTGCCAGCAGCTTACACACAGATACGCAGTATTTT.

The chain recombines TRBV28 with TRBJ2-1; 12 positions match TRBD2. V gave up 7 bases and J gave up 6 bases; unmatched junction bases: 7. This CDR3 contains 15 residues. CDR1 MDHEN and CDR2 SYDVKM come from the germline V gene. The CDR3 nucleotides read TGTGCCAGCACCCCTAGCGGGAGGGCTTTCAATGAGCAGTTCTTC. The encoded protein is CASTPSGRAFNEQFF.

The CDR3 DNA reads TGTGCCAGCAGCGTAGGTTCTAGCGGGGGGATGGAGACCCAGTACTTC. This gives the protein CASSVGSSGGMETQYF. The V gene is TRBV9, the J gene TRBJ2-5, with 11 nucleotides matching TRBD2. This CDR3 is 16 amino acids long. V lost 0 bases to trimming and J lost 5 bases; unmatched junction nucleotides: 6. CDR1 and CDR2 from the germline V gene are SGDLS and YYNGEE.

The rearrangement uses TRBV5-4 and TRBJ2-7; 9 bases line up with TRBD1. Germline V lookup: CDR1 SGHNT, CDR2 YYREEE (reference sequence). J gave up 1 base and V 2 bases, and 4 bases lay outside the gene matches. The CDR3 covers 15 residues. CDR3 nucleotides: TGTGCCAGCAGCTTACCCGGGACAGGGTCCTACGAGCAGTACTTC. This translates into CASSLPGTGSYEQYF. The full variable domain, in which reference TRBV5-4 and TRBJ2-7 provide the parts outside the CDR3, is ETGVTQSPTHLIKTRGQQVTLRCSSQSGHNTVSWYQQALGQGPQFIFQYYREEENGRGNFPPRFSGLQFPNYSSELNVNALELDDSALYLCASSLPGTGSYEQYFGPGTRLTVT.

V and J are TRBV10-3 and TRBJ2-3; 7 bases map to TRBD2. The CDR3 is 14 residues long. Germline assignment: CDR1 ENHRY and CDR2 SYGVKD. V trimming: 6 bases; J trimming: 3 bases; junction bases outside the gene matches: 6. The CDR3 sequence is CAIRSGAQTDTQYF. DNA for the CDR3: TGTGCCATCAGAAGCGGGGCCCAAACAGATACGCAGTATTTT.

This chain connects TRBV6-5 to TRBJ1-2; D gene unclear. The germline V and J ends were trimmed by 6 bases and 4 bases, with 6 bases remaining between them. The CDR3 consists of 11 residues. Germline V gene lookup returns CDR1 MNHEY and CDR2 SVGAGI. CDR3 sequence: CASRLSYGYTF. The CDR3 nucleotides read TGTGCCAGCAGGCTCAGCTATGGCTACACCTTC.

In its sample, this clone was seen a few times. J is TRBJ2-1 and V is TRBV19; 11 nucleotides agree with TRBD2. V shed 4 bases and J 7 bases; nucleotides not matched to a gene: 6. This CDR3 has 15 residues. CDR1 is LNHDA, CDR2 SQIVND, per germline (reference sequence). CDR3: CASSTLAGGGNEQFF. Here the CDR3 DNA reads TGTGCCAGTAGTACCCTAGCGGGAGGAGGGAATGAGCAGTTCTTC.

The chain has TRBV2 and TRBJ1-6, with 10 bases aligning to TRBD1. Germline V gives CDR1 SNHLY, CDR2 FYNNEI. J lost 9 bases, V lost 6 bases, and 11 bases had no gene match. The CDR3 contains 16 residues. The CDR3 region is CASSGQGGTEGSPLHF. CDR3 in DNA: TGTGCCAGCAGCGGACAGGGGGGTACCGAGGGTTCACCCCTCCACTTT.

This clone was recorded only once. V usage is TRBV5-5 and J usage is TRBJ1-2, with D unclear. V lost 0 bases and J lost 4, with 16 bases in between. Germline loops: CDR1 SGHKS, CDR2 YYEKEE (reference sequence). This CDR3 has 16 amino acids. CDR3 region: CASSLGPVSSSYGYTF. The CDR3 DNA reads as TGTGCCAGCAGCTTGGGGCCGGTAAGCTCTAGCTATGGCTACACCTTC.

The chain combines TRBV10-3 with TRBJ1-6; D is uncertain. The CDR3 runs to 14 residues. Trimming took off 0 bases at V and 7 bases at J, with 7 bases between the two ends. Germline CDR1 ENHRY, CDR2 SYGVKD. In nucleotides, the CDR3 is TGTGCCATCAGTGAGTCGGGCAGAAATTCACCCCTCCACTTT. Translating gives CAISESGRNSPLHF.

The CDR3 protein is CASSLVGLLSNGYTF. The DNA of the CDR3 is TGCGCCAGCAGCTTGGTGGGCCTCCTCTCGAATGGCTACACCTTC. The chain couples TRBV5-1 to TRBJ1-2; D not resolved. The CDR3 runs 15 residues. Germline-derived CDR1 and CDR2 are SGHRS and YFSETQ. V lost 0 bases to trimming and J lost 6 bases, with 15 bases between them.

V and J are TRBV2 and TRBJ1-1, with 7 bases matching TRBD1. V was pared by 6 bases and J by 4 bases, with 8 bases of the junction left unmatched. There are 14 residues in the CDR3. Per the germline V gene, CDR1 is SNHLY and CDR2 is FYNNEI. The CDR3 reads CASRSDRAGTEAFF. DNA for the CDR3: TGTGCCAGCAGGTCAGACAGGGCCGGCACTGAAGCTTTCTTT.

The chain couples TRBV28 to TRBJ2-1; 10 bases map to TRBD1. The CDR3 covers 15 residues. V lost 8 bases and J lost 4; bases outside the gene matches: 8. Per the germline V gene, CDR1 is MDHEN and CDR2 is SYDVKM. CDR3 residues: CASCLGGQGYNEQFF. In DNA form, the CDR3 reads TGTGCCAGCTGTCTCGGGGGACAGGGGTACAATGAGCAGTTCTTC.

The genes are TRBV6-4 and TRBJ1-2; no firm D call. Germline CDR1 reads MRHNA; CDR2 reads SNTAGT. The CDR3 length is 11 residues. V was trimmed by 3 bases and J by 7 bases, leaving 6 bases between them. Here the CDR3 DNA reads TGTGCCAGCAGTGAGGGCACTGGCTACACCTTC. It is translated as CASSEGTGYTF.

The chain links TRBV15 to TRBJ1-3; TRBD1 agrees at 9 bases. Germline lookup yields CDR1 LNHNV and CDR2 YYDKDF (reference sequence). The CDR3 has 15 amino acids. The junction had 8 bases not matched to a gene; V was cut back by 5 bases and J by 6 bases. This chain's CDR3 is CATSAGQGGTNTIYF. DNA of the CDR3: TGTGCCACCAGCGCGGGACAGGGAGGAACAAACACCATATATTTT.

This clone has just one count. The CDR3 loop reads CASSPIPQDSGNTIYF. The CDR3 DNA is TGTGCCAGCTCACCTATCCCACAGGACTCTGGAAACACCATATATTTT. The chain couples TRBV18 to TRBJ1-3; maybe TRBD1 (5 bases). From germline, CDR1 is KGHSH and CDR2 LQKENI. The CDR3 spans 16 residues. The V end lost 3 bases, the J end lost 0 bases, and 12 bases lay between the germline ends.

The chain links TRBV29-1 to TRBJ2-4; D gene uncertain. The CDR3 is made up of 13 amino acids. Germline values: CDR1 SQVTM, CDR2 ANQGSEA. Trimming pared 7 bases from V and 1 base from J, leaving 11 bases between. CDR3 protein: CSALWPAKNIQYF. CDR3 nucleotides: TGCAGCGCCCTCTGGCCCGCCAAAAACATTCAGTACTTC.

This clone has only a few counts. This chain links TRBV9 with TRBJ2-2; 9 bases are shared with TRBD1. The V and J ends lost 4 bases and 6 bases, in that order; junction bases with no gene match: 4. Germline CDR1 reads SGDLS; CDR2 reads YYNGEE. CDR3 length: 14 amino acids. The CDR3, as DNA: TGTGCCAGCAGCCCCCGGGACAGGGCCGGGGAGCTGTTTTTT. Encoded protein: CASSPRDRAGELFF. Full variable domain (remainder filled in from reference TRBV9 and TRBJ2-2): DSGVTQTPKHLITATGQRVTLRCSPRSGDLSVYWYQQSLDQGLQFLIQYYNGEERAKGNILERFSAQQFPDLHSELNLSSLELGDSALYFCASSPRDRAGELFFGEGSRLTVL.

This chain uses TRBV7-8 with TRBJ2-7; 7 bases are shared with TRBD1. Germline CDR1 is SGHVS and CDR2 is FQNEAQ. Unmatched junction bases numbered 6, after V lost 2 bases and J lost 2 bases. There are 15 residues in the CDR3. CDR3 DNA sequence: TGTGCCAGCAGCTTACGACAGGGCCCCGCCTACGAGCAGTACTTC. It specifies CASSLRQGPAYEQYF.

The genes are TRBV3-1 (or the pseudogene TRBV3-2) and TRBJ1-4; TRBD1 might be the D (6 bases). Germline V CDR1 and CDR2: LGHDT, YNNKEL (reference sequence). Trimming took 4 bases from V and 8 from J, leaving 17 bases between them. The CDR3 runs to 15 residues. CDR3 nucleotide sequence: TGTGCCAGCAGCCTTGGTAGAGGGCAGGGGGAAAAACTGTTTTTT. Its translation is CASSLGRGQGEKLFF.

This clone came up once. V is TRBV7-9 and J is TRBJ2-2; 7 bases map to TRBD1. The junction had 10 bases not matched to a gene; V was cut back by 5 bases and J by 7 bases. The CDR3 spans 15 residues. From germline, CDR1 is SEHNR and CDR2 FQNEAQ (reference sequence). CDR3 nucleotides: TGTGCCAGCAGCCCCACATTCTCAGGGGGCGGGGAGCTGTTTTTT. This sequence encodes CASSPTFSGGGELFF. The whole variable domain, filled in from reference TRBV7-9 and TRBJ2-2, reads DTGVSQNPRHKITKRGQNVTFRCDPISEHNRLYWYRQTLGQGPEFLTYFQNEAQLEKSRLLSDRFSAERPKGSFSTLEIQRTEQGDSAMYLCASSPTFSGGGELFFGEGSRLTVL.

This clone was observed a single time. The V and J genes are TRBV27 and TRBJ2-7; D possibly corresponds to TRBD1 (6 bases). There are 13 residues in the CDR3. In germline, CDR1 is MNHEY, CDR2 SMNVEV (reference sequence). With 2 bases removed from V and 2 bases from J, the gap between germline ends came to 7 bases. The CDR3 region is CASSLTGTYEQYF. Here the CDR3 DNA reads TGTGCCAGCAGTTTAACAGGGACCTACGAGCAGTACTTC.

The chain is built from TRBV5-6 and TRBJ2-3; D is unresolved. This CDR3 region has 11 residues. In germline, CDR1 is SGHDT, CDR2 YYEEEE. The V and J ends lost 7 bases and 5 bases respectively, with 8 bases between them. CDR3 in amino acids: CASSGQDTQYF. The CDR3 nucleotides read TGTGCCAGCTCTGGGCAAGATACGCAGTATTTT.

This sequence joins TRBV5-4 and TRBJ2-3; maybe TRBD1 (6 bases). CDR3 length: 15 residues. The V gene's germline CDR1 is SGHNT and CDR2 YYREEE (reference sequence). Trimming took 4 bases from V and 2 from J, leaving 14 bases between them. The DNA for the CDR3 is TGTGCCAGCAGCAGAGGGGGAATCTCCACAGATACGCAGTATTTT. Translated: CASSRGGISTDTQYF.